This T cell receptor (beta chain) was obtained from a study of cytomegalovirus exposure and HLA in healthy donors. Study-level results: Across HLA loci, a later analysis found differing TCR association rates, with DRB1 most and HLA-C fewest.

PCR involved 60 Vbeta and 13 Jbeta primers. Produced via immunoSEQ multiplex PCR; TCRdb's table is partial and in-frame only. The listing contains some 200,000 clones. The CDR3 has 17 amino acids. Germline V gene lookup returns CDR1 SGHTA and CDR2 FQGNSA. Trimming removed 1 base from V and 0 bases from J, with 13 bases in between. A word on this clone: What it binds is not known.

The V gene is TRBV7-2, the J gene TRBJ1-5, with a possible D match to TRBD1 (5 bases). The specimen sequenced was PBMCs. The receptor's source is a girl aged 2-10 years in good health and CMV-seropositive. The DNA of the CDR3 is TGTGCCAGCAGCTTAGGTTTTGGGGGGTATAGCAATCAGCCCCAGCATTTT. It codes for CASSLGFGGYSNQPQHF.